The 3 T cell receptor beta chains below come from one sample, sequenced in a study of T cell changes during pregnancy in multiple sclerosis (dated by TCRdb to the late 2010s). Library method: the immunoSEQ multiplex PCR assay. TCRdb carries this immuneACCESS record with in-frame sequences only. Its versions omit some clonotypes, under half of them owing to an unresolved V gene in the studies checked, with the rest unexplained. Counted in this sample were tens of thousands of clones; over 80% of them appeared once. Under 30% of the sample lies in the top ten. Material: CD8+ T cells from peripheral blood mononuclear cells, obtained before pregnancy. Every receptor here comes from a female donor with multiple sclerosis, enrolled in a pregnancy study.

The rearrangement joins TRBV9 to TRBJ2-3, with 10 bases fitting TRBD2. The CDR3 is 17 amino acids. Trimming at V came to 0 bases and at J to 2 bases, leaving 6 bases not matched to a gene. The germline V gene encodes CDR1 SGDLS and CDR2 YYNGEE. Here the CDR3 reads CASSVAQSGGVTDTQYF. The CDR3 DNA reads as TGTGCCAGCAGCGTAGCTCAAAGCGGGGGGGTCACAGATACGCAGTATTTT.

The chain is built from TRBV4-1 and TRBJ2-7; possible D gene TRBD2, 7 bases. The CDR3 is 12 residues long. Germline V gene lookup returns CDR1 MGHRA and CDR2 YSYEKL. The V gene lost 3 bases and the J gene lost 12 bases, with 15 bases spanning the gap. CDR3 coding DNA: TGCGCCAGCAGCCAGGGAGGGGGTGTCCTGTACTTC. Encoded protein: CASSQGGGVLYF.

The chain combines TRBV5-1 with TRBJ2-7, with 13 bases lining up with TRBD2. The J segment lost 5 bases and the V segment lost 1 base, leaving 9 bases of the junction unmatched. Germline V gene data show CDR1 as SGHRS and CDR2 as YFSETQ. The CDR3 extends over 17 amino acids. DNA of the CDR3: TGCGCCAGCAGCTTGTTTGGGACTAGCGGGGCTCGGGACGAGCAGTACTTC. It translates to CASSLFGTSGARDEQYF.